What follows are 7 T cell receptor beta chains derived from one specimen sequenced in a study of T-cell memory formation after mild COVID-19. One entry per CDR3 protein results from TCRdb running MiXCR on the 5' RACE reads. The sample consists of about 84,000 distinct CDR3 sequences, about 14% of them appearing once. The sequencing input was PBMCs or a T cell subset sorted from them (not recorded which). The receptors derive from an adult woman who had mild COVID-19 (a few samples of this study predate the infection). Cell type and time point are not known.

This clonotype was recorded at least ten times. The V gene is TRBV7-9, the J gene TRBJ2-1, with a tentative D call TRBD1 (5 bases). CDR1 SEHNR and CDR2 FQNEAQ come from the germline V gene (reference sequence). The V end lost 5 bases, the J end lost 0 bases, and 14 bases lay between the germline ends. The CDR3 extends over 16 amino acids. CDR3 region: CASSAGPWGSYNEQFF. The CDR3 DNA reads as TGTGCCAGCAGCGCAGGGCCCTGGGGCTCCTACAATGAGCAGTTCTTC.

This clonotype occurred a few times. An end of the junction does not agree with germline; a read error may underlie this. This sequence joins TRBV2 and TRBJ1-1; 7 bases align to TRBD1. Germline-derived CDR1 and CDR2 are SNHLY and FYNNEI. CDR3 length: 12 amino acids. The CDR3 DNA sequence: TGTGCCAGCACTGAAGGGGACAGCAAAGCTTTCTTT. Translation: CASTEGDSKAFF.

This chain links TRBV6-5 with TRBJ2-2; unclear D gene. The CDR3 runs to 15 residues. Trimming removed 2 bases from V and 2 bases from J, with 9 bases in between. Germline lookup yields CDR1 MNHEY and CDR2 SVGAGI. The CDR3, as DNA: TGTGCCAGCAGTTACGACGACCCAAACACCGGGGAGCTGTTTTTT. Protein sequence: CASSYDDPNTGELFF.

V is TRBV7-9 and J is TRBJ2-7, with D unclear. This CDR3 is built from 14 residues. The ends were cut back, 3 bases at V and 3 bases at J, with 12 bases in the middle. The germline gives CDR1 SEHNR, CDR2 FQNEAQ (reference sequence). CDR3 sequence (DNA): TGTGCCAGCAGCTTGCACGGTGGGGACTACGAGCAGTACTTC. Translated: CASSLHGGDYEQYF. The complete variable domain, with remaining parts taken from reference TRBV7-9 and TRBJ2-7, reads DTGVSQNPRHKITKRGQNVTFRCDPISEHNRLYWYRQTLGQGPEFLTYFQNEAQLEKSRLLSDRFSAERPKGSFSTLEIQRTEQGDSAMYLCASSLHGGDYEQYFGPGTRLTVT.

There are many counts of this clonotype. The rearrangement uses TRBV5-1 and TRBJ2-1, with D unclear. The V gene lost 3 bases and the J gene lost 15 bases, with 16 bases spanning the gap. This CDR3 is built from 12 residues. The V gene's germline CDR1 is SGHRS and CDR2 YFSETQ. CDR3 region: CASSSGANSPFF. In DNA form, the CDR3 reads TGCGCCAGCAGCTCCGGAGCAAATTCGCCGTTCTTC.

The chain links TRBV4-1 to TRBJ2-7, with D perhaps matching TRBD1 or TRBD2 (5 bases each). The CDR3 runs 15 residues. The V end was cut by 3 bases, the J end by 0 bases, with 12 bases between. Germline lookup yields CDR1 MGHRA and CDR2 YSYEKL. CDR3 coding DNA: TGCGCCAGCAGCCACAAGATTGGGGGCTCCTACGAGCAGTACTTC. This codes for CASSHKIGGSYEQYF.

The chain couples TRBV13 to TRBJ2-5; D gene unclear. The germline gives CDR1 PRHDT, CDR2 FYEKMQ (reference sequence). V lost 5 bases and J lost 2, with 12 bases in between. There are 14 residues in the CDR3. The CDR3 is CASSESGKQETQYF. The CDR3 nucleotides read TGTGCCAGCAGCGAAAGTGGGAAACAAGAGACCCAGTACTTC.